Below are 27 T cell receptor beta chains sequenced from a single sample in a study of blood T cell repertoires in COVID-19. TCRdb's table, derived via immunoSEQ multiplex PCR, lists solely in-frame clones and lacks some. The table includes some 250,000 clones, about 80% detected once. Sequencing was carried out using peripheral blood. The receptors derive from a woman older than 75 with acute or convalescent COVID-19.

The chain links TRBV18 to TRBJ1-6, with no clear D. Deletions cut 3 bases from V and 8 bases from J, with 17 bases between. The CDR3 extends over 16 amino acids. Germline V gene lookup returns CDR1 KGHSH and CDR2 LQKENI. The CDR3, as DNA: TGTGCCAGCTCACCTTTTTTACTTGACACCGATTCACCCCTCCACTTT. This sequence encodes CASSPFLLDTDSPLHF.

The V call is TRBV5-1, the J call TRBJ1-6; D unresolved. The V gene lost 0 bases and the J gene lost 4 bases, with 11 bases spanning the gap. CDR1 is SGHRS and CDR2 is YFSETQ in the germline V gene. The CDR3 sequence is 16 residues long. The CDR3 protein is CASSLVYVRYNSPLHF. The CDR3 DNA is TGCGCCAGCAGCTTGGTGTACGTGAGATATAATTCACCCCTCCACTTT.

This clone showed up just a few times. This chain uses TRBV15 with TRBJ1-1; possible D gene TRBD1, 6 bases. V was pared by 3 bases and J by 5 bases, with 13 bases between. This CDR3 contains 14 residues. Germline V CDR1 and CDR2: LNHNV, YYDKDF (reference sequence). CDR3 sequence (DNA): TGTGCCACCAGCAGGGACACAGGGTATACTGAAGCTTTCTTT. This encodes CATSRDTGYTEAFF.

Written as DNA, the CDR3 is TGTGCCAGCAGTTACGCCGACAGAGGTCACACTGAAGCTTTCTTT. Its protein product is CASSYADRGHTEAFF. The chain is built from TRBV6-5 and TRBJ1-1; a possible D gene is TRBD1 (5 bases). Germline-derived CDR1 and CDR2 are MNHEY and SVGAGI. The V gene lost 2 bases and the J gene lost 3 bases, with 13 bases spanning the gap. CDR3 length equals 15 residues.

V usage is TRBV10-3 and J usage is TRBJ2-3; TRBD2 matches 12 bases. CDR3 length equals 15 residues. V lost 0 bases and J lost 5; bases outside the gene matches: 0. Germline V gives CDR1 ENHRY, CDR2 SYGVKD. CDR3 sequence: CAISESTSGRDTQYF. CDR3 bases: TGTGCCATCAGTGAGTCGACTAGCGGGAGAGATACGCAGTATTTT.

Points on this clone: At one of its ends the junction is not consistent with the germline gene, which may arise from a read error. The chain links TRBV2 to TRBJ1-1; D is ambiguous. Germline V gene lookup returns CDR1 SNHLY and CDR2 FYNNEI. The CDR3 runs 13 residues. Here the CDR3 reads CASGEIGSDRGTF. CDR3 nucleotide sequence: TGTGCCAGCGGAGAAATCGGAAGCGACCGGGGAACGTTT.

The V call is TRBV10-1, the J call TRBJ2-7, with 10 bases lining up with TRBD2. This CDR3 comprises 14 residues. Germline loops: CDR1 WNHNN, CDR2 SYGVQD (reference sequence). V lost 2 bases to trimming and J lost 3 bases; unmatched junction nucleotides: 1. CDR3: CASSEGLAVYEQYF. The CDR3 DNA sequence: TGCGCCAGCAGTGAGGGACTAGCGGTCTACGAGCAGTACTTC.

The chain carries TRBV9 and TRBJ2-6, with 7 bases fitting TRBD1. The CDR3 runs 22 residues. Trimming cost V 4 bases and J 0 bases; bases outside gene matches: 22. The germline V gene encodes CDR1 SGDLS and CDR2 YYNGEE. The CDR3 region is CASSPSPGPPGQTYSGANVLTF. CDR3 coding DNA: TGTGCCAGCAGCCCCAGCCCGGGCCCTCCGGGACAGACCTACTCTGGGGCCAACGTCCTGACTTTC.

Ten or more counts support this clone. Here the CDR3 DNA reads TGTGCCAGTAGTATATACTTTGCGGGCCTGAGCTACACCTTC. Protein product: CASSIYFAGLSYTF. The chain recombines TRBV19 with TRBJ1-2; D not resolved. CDR1 LNHDA and CDR2 SQIVND come from the germline V gene (reference sequence). There are 14 residues in the CDR3. The ends were cut back, 2 bases at V and 9 bases at J, with 16 bases in the middle. The whole variable domain, remainder taken from reference TRBV19 and TRBJ1-2, is DGGITQSPKYLFRKEGQNVTLSCEQNLNHDAMYWYRQDPGQGLRLIYYSQIVNDFQKGDIAEGYSVSREKKESFPLTVTSAQKNPTAFYLCASSIYFAGLSYTFGSGTRLTVV.

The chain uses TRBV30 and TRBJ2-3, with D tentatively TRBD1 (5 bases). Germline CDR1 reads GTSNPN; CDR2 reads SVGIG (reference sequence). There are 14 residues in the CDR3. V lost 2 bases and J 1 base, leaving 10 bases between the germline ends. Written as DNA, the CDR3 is TGTGCCTGGAGTCCAGGGTTAGGCACAGATACGCAGTATTTT. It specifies CAWSPGLGTDTQYF.

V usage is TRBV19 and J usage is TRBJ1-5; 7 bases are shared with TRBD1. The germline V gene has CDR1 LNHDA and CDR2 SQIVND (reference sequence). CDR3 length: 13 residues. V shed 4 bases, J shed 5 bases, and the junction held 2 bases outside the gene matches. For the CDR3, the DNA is TGTGCCAGTAGTAGCCAGGGGGATCAGCCCCAGCATTTT. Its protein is CASSSQGDQPQHF.

This chain's CDR3 is CASSKSGGFNTGELFF. The CDR3 DNA reads as TGTGCCAGCAGCAAAAGCGGGGGTTTCAACACCGGGGAGCTGTTTTTT. The chain has TRBV7-8 and TRBJ2-2; 8 bases fit TRBD2. After removal of 5 bases from V and 2 bases from J, the junction contained 7 bases not matched to a gene. In germline, CDR1 is SGHVS, CDR2 FQNEAQ. CDR3 length: 16 residues.

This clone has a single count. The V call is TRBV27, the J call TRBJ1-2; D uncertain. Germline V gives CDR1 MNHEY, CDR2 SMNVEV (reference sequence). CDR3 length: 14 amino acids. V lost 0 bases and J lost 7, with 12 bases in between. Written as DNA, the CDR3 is TGTGCCAGCAGTTTATCTTATAGGACTGTTGGCTACACCTTC. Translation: CASSLSYRTVGYTF.

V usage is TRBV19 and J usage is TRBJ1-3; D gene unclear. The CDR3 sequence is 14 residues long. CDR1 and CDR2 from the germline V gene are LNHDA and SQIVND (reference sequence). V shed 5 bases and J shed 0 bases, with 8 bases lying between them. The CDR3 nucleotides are TGTGCCAGTAGTTTCGGTGTCTCTGGAAACACCATATATTTT. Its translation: CASSFGVSGNTIYF.

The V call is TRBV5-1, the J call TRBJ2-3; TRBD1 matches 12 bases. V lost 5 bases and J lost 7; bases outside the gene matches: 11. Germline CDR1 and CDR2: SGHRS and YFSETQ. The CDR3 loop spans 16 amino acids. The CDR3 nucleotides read TGCGCCAGCAGTACAACCGGGACAGGGGGCAAAAATACGCAGTATTTT. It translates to CASSTTGTGGKNTQYF.

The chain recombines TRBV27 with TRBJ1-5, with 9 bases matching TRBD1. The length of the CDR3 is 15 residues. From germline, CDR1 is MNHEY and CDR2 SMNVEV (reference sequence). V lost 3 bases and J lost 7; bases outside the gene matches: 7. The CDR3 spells CASSLGTGLYQPQHF. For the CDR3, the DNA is TGTGCCAGCAGTTTGGGGACAGGGTTATACCAGCCCCAGCATTTT.

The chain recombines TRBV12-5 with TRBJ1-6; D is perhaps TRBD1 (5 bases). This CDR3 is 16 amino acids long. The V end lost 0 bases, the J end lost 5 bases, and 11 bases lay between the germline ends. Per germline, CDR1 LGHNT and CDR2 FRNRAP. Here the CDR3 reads CASGLVGGWNNSPLHF. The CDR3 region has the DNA TGTGCTAGTGGTTTGGTGGGGGGGTGGAATAATTCACCCCTCCACTTT.

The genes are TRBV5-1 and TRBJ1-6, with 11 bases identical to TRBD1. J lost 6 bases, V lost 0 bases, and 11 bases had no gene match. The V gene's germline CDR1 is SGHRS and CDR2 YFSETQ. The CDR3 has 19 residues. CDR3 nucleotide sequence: TGCGCCAGCAGCTTGGATGGGACAGGGGGACCCGGGGCTAATTCACCCCTCCACTTT. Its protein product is CASSLDGTGGPGANSPLHF.

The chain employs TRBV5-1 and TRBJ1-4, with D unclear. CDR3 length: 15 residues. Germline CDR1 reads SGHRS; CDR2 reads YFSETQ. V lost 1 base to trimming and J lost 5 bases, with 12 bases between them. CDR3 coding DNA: TGCGCCAGCAGCTTGAGAGGGTCTTGGAATGAAAAACTGTTTTTT. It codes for CASSLRGSWNEKLFF.

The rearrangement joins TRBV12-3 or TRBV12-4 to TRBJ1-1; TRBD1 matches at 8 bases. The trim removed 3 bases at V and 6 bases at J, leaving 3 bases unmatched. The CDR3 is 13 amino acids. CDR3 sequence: CASSLQGASEAFF. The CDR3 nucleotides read TGTGCCAGCAGTTTGCAGGGGGCTTCTGAAGCTTTCTTT.

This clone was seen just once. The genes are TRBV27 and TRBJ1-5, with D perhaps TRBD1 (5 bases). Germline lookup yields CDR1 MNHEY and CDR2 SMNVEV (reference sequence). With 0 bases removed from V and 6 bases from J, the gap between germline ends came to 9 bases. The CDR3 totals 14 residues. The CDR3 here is CASSLSGGAQPQHF. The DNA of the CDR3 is TGTGCCAGCAGTTTATCGGGGGGAGCTCAGCCCCAGCATTTT.

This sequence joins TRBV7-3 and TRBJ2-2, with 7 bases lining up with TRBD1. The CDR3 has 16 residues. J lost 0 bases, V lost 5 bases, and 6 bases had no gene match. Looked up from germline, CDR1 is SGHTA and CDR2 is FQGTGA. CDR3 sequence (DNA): TGTGCCAGCAGCGGAACCGGGACAGCGAACACCGGGGAGCTGTTTTTT. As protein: CASSGTGTANTGELFF.

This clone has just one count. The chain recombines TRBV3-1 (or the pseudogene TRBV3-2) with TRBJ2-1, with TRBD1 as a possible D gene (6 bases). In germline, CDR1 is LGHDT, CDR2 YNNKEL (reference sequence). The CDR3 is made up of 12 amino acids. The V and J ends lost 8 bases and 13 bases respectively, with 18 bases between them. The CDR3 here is CASEGMGTKQFF. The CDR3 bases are TGTGCCAGCGAGGGGATGGGGACAAAACAGTTCTTC.

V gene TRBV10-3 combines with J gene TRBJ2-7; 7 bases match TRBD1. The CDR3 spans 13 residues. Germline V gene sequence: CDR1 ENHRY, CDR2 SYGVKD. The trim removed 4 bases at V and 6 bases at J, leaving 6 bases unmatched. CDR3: CAISGDRAVEQYF. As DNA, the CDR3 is TGTGCCATCAGTGGAGACAGGGCGGTCGAGCAGTACTTC.

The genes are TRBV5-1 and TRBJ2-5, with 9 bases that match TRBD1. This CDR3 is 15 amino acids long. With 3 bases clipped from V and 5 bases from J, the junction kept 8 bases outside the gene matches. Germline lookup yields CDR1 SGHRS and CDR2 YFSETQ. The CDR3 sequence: CASSSQGQGGETQYF. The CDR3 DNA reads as TGCGCCAGCAGCTCCCAGGGACAGGGAGGGGAGACCCAGTACTTC. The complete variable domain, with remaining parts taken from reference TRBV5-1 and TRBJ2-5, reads KAGVTQTPRYLIKTRGQQVTLSCSPISGHRSVSWYQQTPGQGLQFLFEYFSETQRNKGNFPGRFSGRQFSNSRSEMNVSTLELGDSALYLCASSSQGQGGETQYFGPGTRLLVL.

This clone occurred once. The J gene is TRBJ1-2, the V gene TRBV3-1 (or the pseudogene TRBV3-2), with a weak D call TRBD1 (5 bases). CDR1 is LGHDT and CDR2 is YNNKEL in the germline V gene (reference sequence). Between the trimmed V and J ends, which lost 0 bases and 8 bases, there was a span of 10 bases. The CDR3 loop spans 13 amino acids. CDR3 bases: TGTGCCAGCAGCCAAGATTGGACATTCGGCTACACCTTC. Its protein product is CASSQDWTFGYTF.

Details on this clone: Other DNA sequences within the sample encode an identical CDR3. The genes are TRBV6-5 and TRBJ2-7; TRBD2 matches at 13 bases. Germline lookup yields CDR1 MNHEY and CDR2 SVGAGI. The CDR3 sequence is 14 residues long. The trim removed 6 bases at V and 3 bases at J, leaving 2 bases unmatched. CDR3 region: CASSRLAGGYEQYF. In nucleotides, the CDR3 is TGTGCCAGCAGCCGACTAGCGGGGGGCTACGAGCAGTACTTC.